A single sample gave rise to the 27 T cell receptor beta chains below, sequenced in a study of blood T cell repertoires in COVID-19. The method was immunoSEQ multiplex PCR; TCRdb's version includes in-frame clones alone and lacks a portion of them. The sample lists 63,000 or so clones; 82% were seen once. Material: peripheral blood. The source of these receptors is a human donor in a cohort sampled during active COVID-19.

The chain couples TRBV6-6 to TRBJ1-2; 7 positions match TRBD1. The CDR3 is 12 residues long. V was pared by 5 bases and J by 8 bases, with 5 bases of the junction left unmatched. From germline, CDR1 is MNHNY and CDR2 SVGAGI (reference sequence). CDR3 sequence (DNA): TGTGCCAGCAGTCGCGGGACAGCCGGCTACACCTTC. Translated: CASSRGTAGYTF.

The chain recombines TRBV7-9 with TRBJ2-3; 10 nucleotides match TRBD1. The CDR3 has 15 amino acids. Looked up from germline, CDR1 is SEHNR and CDR2 is FQNEAQ (reference sequence). J lost 0 bases, V lost 5 bases, and 2 bases had no gene match. The CDR3 loop reads CASSRQGASTDTQYF. DNA of the CDR3: TGTGCCAGCAGCAGACAGGGGGCTAGCACAGATACGCAGTATTTT.

The table lists this clone with a few counts. The rearrangement uses TRBV15 and TRBJ2-5, with TRBD2 matching over 9 bases. CDR3 length equals 15 residues. Germline trimming cut 4 bases from V and 1 base from J; bases unmatched to any gene: 4. Looked up from germline, CDR1 is LNHNV and CDR2 is YYDKDF (reference sequence). CDR3 in amino acids: CATSIGSGGQETQYF. The CDR3 bases are TGTGCCACCAGCATTGGTAGCGGGGGCCAAGAGACCCAGTACTTC.

The rearrangement uses TRBV5-1 and TRBJ2-3; possible D gene TRBD1, 6 bases. This CDR3 has 15 residues. V lost 5 bases and J lost 0, with 13 bases in between. Germline CDR1 SGHRS, CDR2 YFSETQ. CDR3 nucleotide sequence: TGCGCCAGCAGACTAGGACAGATTAGCACAGATACGCAGTATTTT. Its translation is CASRLGQISTDTQYF.

The J gene is TRBJ1-6, the V gene TRBV28; 9 bases align to TRBD1. The V gene's germline CDR1 is MDHEN and CDR2 SYDVKM. The V segment lost 3 bases and the J segment 9 bases; nucleotides outside the gene matches: 6. CDR3 length equals 15 residues. In DNA form, the CDR3 reads TGTGCCAGCAGTTTTGGGGACAGGGAGGCTTCACCCCTCCACTTT. Translating it yields CASSFGDREASPLHF.

This clone has just a few counts. The genes are TRBV6-5 and TRBJ1-6; D is uncertain. The CDR3 spans 13 residues. The germline V and J ends were trimmed by 2 bases and 9 bases, with 8 bases remaining between them. The germline V gene has CDR1 MNHEY and CDR2 SVGAGI. This chain's CDR3 is CASSYAGFSPLHF. For the CDR3, the DNA is TGTGCCAGCAGTTACGCGGGGTTTTCACCCCTCCACTTT.

This sequence joins TRBV9 and TRBJ2-2; D gene uncertain. V lost 3 bases and J lost 5, with 8 bases in between. The CDR3 runs 13 residues. Germline CDR1 and CDR2: SGDLS and YYNGEE. The CDR3 DNA follows: TGTGCCAGCAGCGGATCGGGTACCGGGGAGCTGTTTTTT. Translated: CASSGSGTGELFF. The complete variable domain, with remaining parts taken from reference TRBV9 and TRBJ2-2, reads DSGVTQTPKHLITATGQRVTLRCSPRSGDLSVYWYQQSLDQGLQFLIQYYNGEERAKGNILERFSAQQFPDLHSELNLSSLELGDSALYFCASSGSGTGELFFGEGSRLTVL.

The chain employs TRBV6-5 and TRBJ1-6; D possibly corresponds to TRBD1 (5 bases). This CDR3 has 15 residues. V lost 5 bases, J lost 9 bases, and 17 bases lay in between. Germline loops: CDR1 MNHEY, CDR2 SVGAGI. CDR3 amino acids: CASSREQGGGSPLHF. In nucleotides, the CDR3 is TGTGCCAGCAGTCGAGAGCAGGGCGGCGGTTCACCCCTCCACTTT.

V gene TRBV27 combines with J gene TRBJ2-1; 7 bases agree with TRBD2. Germline values: CDR1 MNHEY, CDR2 SMNVEV (reference sequence). This CDR3 spans 13 amino acids. V dropped 5 bases and J dropped 6; count of bases not matched to a gene: 4. The CDR3 nucleotides read TGTGCCAGCAGTACGAGACTAGCCAATGAGCAGTTCTTC. Translating it yields CASSTRLANEQFF.

The chain employs TRBV20-1 and TRBJ2-4; D gene unclear. The CDR3 totals 13 residues. Germline values: CDR1 DFQATT, CDR2 SNEGSKA (reference sequence). Trimming left V 3 bases short and J 0 bases short, with 6 bases between. Written as DNA, the CDR3 is TGCAGTGCTAGTTCGTTAGCCAAAAACATTCAGTACTTC. Amino acids: CSASSLAKNIQYF.

J is TRBJ2-1 and V is TRBV3-1 (or the pseudogene TRBV3-2); D is unresolved. Germline V gene sequence: CDR1 LGHDT, CDR2 YNNKEL (reference sequence). V lost 4 bases, J lost 0 bases, and 13 bases lay in between. The CDR3 totals 16 residues. This CDR3 reads CASSPSAASSYNEQFF. CDR3 DNA sequence: TGTGCCAGCAGCCCTTCGGCGGCAAGCTCCTACAATGAGCAGTTCTTC.

The chain carries TRBV24-1 and TRBJ2-7; 7 positions agree with TRBD1. V was clipped by 5 bases and J by 0 bases; unmatched bases: 6. Germline values: CDR1 KGHDR, CDR2 SFDVKD. The length of the CDR3 is 15 residues. This chain's CDR3 is CATSARDSRSYEQYF. The CDR3 coding sequence is TGTGCCACCAGTGCCCGGGACAGCCGCTCCTACGAGCAGTACTTC.

This clone appeared a single time. V is TRBV7-9 and J is TRBJ2-3; D perhaps matches TRBD2 (5 bases). The V gene lost 5 bases and the J gene lost 2 bases, with 17 bases spanning the gap. There are 16 residues in the CDR3. CDR1 SEHNR and CDR2 FQNEAQ come from the germline V gene (reference sequence). The CDR3 coding sequence is TGTGCCAGCAGCACCTGGGGTAGCGAAGACACAGATACGCAGTATTTT. Protein product: CASSTWGSEDTDTQYF. Full variable domain (rest looked up from reference TRBV7-9 and TRBJ2-3): DTGVSQNPRHKITKRGQNVTFRCDPISEHNRLYWYRQTLGQGPEFLTYFQNEAQLEKSRLLSDRFSAERPKGSFSTLEIQRTEQGDSAMYLCASSTWGSEDTDTQYFGPGTRLTVL.

This chain uses TRBV7-6 with TRBJ2-1; the D is unclear. CDR3 length: 13 amino acids. Germline V CDR1 and CDR2: SGHVS, FNYEAQ. Trimming left V 1 base short and J 4 bases short, with 5 bases between. The CDR3 nucleotides read TGTGCCAGCAGCTTAGGTCCGTACAATGAGCAGTTCTTC. Translating it yields CASSLGPYNEQFF. The whole variable domain, filled in from reference TRBV7-6 and TRBJ2-1, reads GAGVSQSPRYKVTKRGQDVALRCDPISGHVSLYWYRQALGQGPEFLTYFNYEAQQDKSGLPNDRFSAERPEGSISTLTIQRTEQRDSAMYRCASSLGPYNEQFFGPGTRLTVL.

This chain uses TRBV30 with TRBJ2-7, with TRBD2 as a possible D gene (5 bases). This CDR3 region has 13 residues. Germline V gene lookup returns CDR1 GTSNPN and CDR2 SVGIG (reference sequence). V dropped 3 bases and J dropped 3 bases, with 12 bases sitting between them. The CDR3 region has the DNA TGTGCCTGGAGCAGCGGAACAGACTACGAGCAGTACTTC. This codes for CAWSSGTDYEQYF.

The chain carries TRBV28 and TRBJ2-6; D might be TRBD1 (5 bases). V was clipped by 8 bases and J by 6 bases, with 5 bases between them. The CDR3 sequence is 11 residues long. Germline V CDR1 and CDR2: MDHEN, SYDVKM. CDR3 sequence: CASGQANVLTF. DNA for the CDR3: TGTGCCAGCGGACAGGCCAACGTCCTGACTTTC.

This rearrangement joins TRBV7-8 to TRBJ2-3, with 11 bases aligning to TRBD2. This CDR3 region has 14 residues. J lost 6 bases, V lost 8 bases, and 7 bases had no gene match. Germline V gives CDR1 SGHVS, CDR2 FQNEAQ. CDR3: CASRRTSGSDTQYF. In DNA form, the CDR3 reads TGTGCCAGCCGCCGGACTAGCGGGTCGGATACGCAGTATTTT.

The gene calls are TRBV10-2 and TRBJ2-2, with D perhaps matching TRBD1 (6 bases). The CDR3 length is 18 residues. CDR1 and CDR2 from the germline V gene are WSHSY and SAAADI. The V end lost 2 bases, the J end lost 5 bases, and 21 bases lay between the germline ends. The CDR3 reads CASSERSDRKVWTGELFF. Written as DNA, the CDR3 is TGCGCCAGCAGTGAGCGGAGCGACAGGAAGGTTTGGACCGGGGAGCTGTTTTTT.

The V and J genes are TRBV11-2 and TRBJ2-2; 7 positions match TRBD1. V lost 1 base and J lost 4; bases outside the gene matches: 12. The germline V gene encodes CDR1 SGHAT and CDR2 FQNNGV. The CDR3 contains 18 residues. This CDR3 is CASSLGPARQGFTGELFF. DNA of the CDR3: TGTGCCAGCAGCTTAGGTCCCGCGCGACAGGGTTTCACCGGGGAGCTGTTTTTT.

The chain uses TRBV6-5 and TRBJ2-2; D unclear. CDR1 is MNHEY, CDR2 SVGAGI, per germline. V dropped 5 bases and J dropped 10 bases, with 20 bases sitting between them. This CDR3 has 15 amino acids. CDR3 in amino acids: CASSPPRSSPAELFF. CDR3 coding DNA: TGTGCCAGCAGTCCGCCGAGGTCCTCACCGGCGGAGCTGTTTTTT.

The gene calls are TRBV7-8 and TRBJ1-3; weak D call: TRBD1 (6 bases). Trimming took 1 base from V and 7 from J, leaving 8 bases between them. The CDR3 covers 13 residues. CDR1 is SGHVS and CDR2 is FQNEAQ in the germline V gene. The CDR3 region is CASSLDRENTIYF. The DNA for the CDR3 is TGTGCCAGCAGCTTAGACAGGGAGAACACCATATATTTT. The entire variable domain, with the rest obtained from reference TRBV7-8 and TRBJ1-3, is as follows: GAGVSQSPRYKVAKRGQDVALRCDPISGHVSLFWYQQALGQGPEFLTYFQNEAQLDKSGLPSDRFFAERPEGSVSTLKIQRTQQEDSAVYLCASSLDRENTIYFGEGSWLTVV.

The chain joins TRBV27 to TRBJ1-2; 11 bases align to TRBD1. With 2 bases clipped from V and 4 bases from J, the junction kept 3 bases outside the gene matches. CDR1 MNHEY and CDR2 SMNVEV come from the germline V gene (reference sequence). The CDR3 sequence is 15 residues long. CDR3 sequence: CASSLRTGGSYGYTF. As DNA, the CDR3 is TGTGCCAGCAGTTTAAGGACAGGGGGCAGCTATGGCTACACCTTC.

This chain joins TRBV18 and TRBJ1-5; TRBD1 matches at 7 bases. The CDR3 has 14 residues. Germline V CDR1 and CDR2: KGHSH, LQKENI. Trimming removed 5 bases from V and 3 bases from J; junction bases left unmatched: 4. CDR3 sequence reads: CASSSTGANQPQHF. The CDR3 DNA is TGTGCCAGCTCATCTACAGGGGCCAATCAGCCCCAGCATTTT.

The J gene is TRBJ1-6, the V gene TRBV30; D uncertain. Per germline, CDR1 GTSNPN and CDR2 SVGIG (reference sequence). With 4 bases removed from V and 9 bases from J, the gap between germline ends came to 13 bases. CDR3 length: 13 amino acids. DNA for the CDR3: TGTGCCTGGAACCCCACTAGCGTTTCACCCCTCCACTTT. Amino acid sequence: CAWNPTSVSPLHF.

The chain is built from TRBV19 and TRBJ1-5; D possibly corresponds to TRBD1 (6 bases). Germline V gene lookup returns CDR1 LNHDA and CDR2 SQIVND (reference sequence). CDR3 length: 15 residues. The ends were cut back, 3 bases at V and 2 bases at J, with 11 bases in the middle. The CDR3, as DNA: TGTGCCAGTAGTATTACAGGGATCGGCAATCAGCCCCAGCATTTT. As protein: CASSITGIGNQPQHF.

V is TRBV19 and J is TRBJ1-3; a possible D gene is TRBD1 (6 bases). V lost 3 bases and J lost 2, with 14 bases in between. The CDR3 extends over 16 amino acids. CDR1 is LNHDA and CDR2 is SQIVND in the germline V gene (reference sequence). CDR3 nucleotide sequence: TGTGCCAGTAGTATCTCCTTTGGACAGACTGGAAACACCATATATTTT. This gives the protein CASSISFGQTGNTIYF.

The CDR3 DNA is TGTGCCAGCAGTGGACAGTTTAGCTCTGGGGCCAACGTCCTGACTTTC. Translated: CASSGQFSSGANVLTF. V is TRBV11-3 and J is TRBJ2-6; maybe TRBD1 (6 bases). CDR3 length: 16 residues. Trimming shortened V by 6 bases and J by 0 bases, and 12 bases separated the two germline ends. CDR1 is SGHNT, CDR2 YENEEA, per germline.